Listed here are 10 T cell receptor beta chains from one sample, sequenced in a study of T cell responses to AZD1222 COVID-19 vaccine. Produced via immunoSEQ multiplex PCR; TCRdb's table is partial and in-frame only. The sample has around 71,000 clones, roughly 80% seen once. The source was peripheral blood, collected 28 days after the second AZD1222 dose. The receptors come from an adult who received the AZD1222 COVID-19 vaccine.

J is TRBJ1-4 and V is TRBV16; D is unclear. The ends were cut back, 4 bases at V and 6 bases at J, with 15 bases in the middle. The CDR3 has 15 residues. Germline V gene sequence: CDR1 KGHSY, CDR2 FQNENV. CDR3 sequence reads: CASSPWTGRDEKLFF. DNA of the CDR3: TGTGCCAGCAGCCCCTGGACGGGTCGGGATGAAAAACTGTTTTTT.

This CDR3 reads CASSENRGRGYGYTF. CDR3 coding DNA: TGTGCCAGTAGCGAAAACAGGGGTCGAGGCTATGGCTACACCTTC. The V call is TRBV19, the J call TRBJ1-2; 7 nucleotides agree with TRBD1. This CDR3 spans 15 amino acids. Germline assignment: CDR1 LNHDA and CDR2 SQIVND (reference sequence). V was clipped by 6 bases and J by 4 bases; unmatched bases: 11.

The chain combines TRBV10-3 with TRBJ1-4; 7 nucleotides agree with TRBD1. The V gene's germline CDR1 is ENHRY and CDR2 SYGVKD. This CDR3 contains 13 residues. V lost 4 bases, J lost 7 bases, and 3 bases stayed unmatched. In nucleotides, the CDR3 is TGTGCCATCAGTGGGCAGGGGGGTGAAAAACTGTTTTTT. Encoded protein: CAISGQGGEKLFF.

The chain is built from TRBV7-9 and TRBJ2-4, with a tentative D call TRBD2 (7 bases). Trimming took 7 bases from V and 0 from J, leaving 16 bases between them. Germline CDR1 SEHNR, CDR2 FQNEAQ (reference sequence). There are 16 residues in the CDR3. In nucleotides, the CDR3 is TGTGCCAGCATACCTGAGGGGGGGATAGCCAAAAACATTCAGTACTTC. This codes for CASIPEGGIAKNIQYF.

This clone was picked up one time. Written as DNA, the CDR3 is TGTGCCAGCAGCCTCCAGGGGGGAGGAAACACCATATATTTT. As protein: CASSLQGGGNTIYF. The genes are TRBV7-9 and TRBJ1-3, with 7 bases identical to TRBD1. The CDR3 covers 14 residues. Per germline, CDR1 SEHNR and CDR2 FQNEAQ (reference sequence). V trimming: 5 bases; J trimming: 4 bases; junction bases outside the gene matches: 5.

The chain combines TRBV6-5 with TRBJ2-3; 7 positions match TRBD1. Germline values: CDR1 MNHEY, CDR2 SVGAGI. This CDR3 is built from 16 residues. Trimming removed 0 bases from V and 7 bases from J; junction bases left unmatched: 10. CDR3 sequence (DNA): TGTGCCAGCAGTTACTCGGGGACAGAGACTGCCAATACGCAGTATTTT. This codes for CASSYSGTETANTQYF.

This chain joins TRBV10-3 and TRBJ1-1; unclear D gene. The germline gives CDR1 ENHRY, CDR2 SYGVKD. The CDR3 is made up of 13 amino acids. The ends were cut back, 5 bases at V and 3 bases at J, with 10 bases in the middle. CDR3 DNA: TGTGCCATCAGTCCCATTCAGGACACTGAAGCTTTCTTT. This codes for CAISPIQDTEAFF.

This clone was counted between two and nine times. V gene TRBV5-1 combines with J gene TRBJ2-7; TRBD2 matches at 9 bases. The CDR3 has 19 residues. The V and J ends lost 5 bases and 1 base, in that order; junction bases with no gene match: 19. The germline gives CDR1 SGHRS, CDR2 YFSETQ. The CDR3 loop reads CASSFGPRGSGGLSYEQYF. The DNA of the CDR3 is TGCGCCAGCAGTTTTGGGCCGCGGGGTAGCGGGGGCTTATCCTACGAGCAGTACTTC.

This chain uses TRBV18 with TRBJ2-7; 7 bases map to TRBD2. Per germline, CDR1 KGHSH and CDR2 LQKENI. V lost 2 bases, J lost 6 bases, and 13 bases stayed unmatched. The CDR3 has 16 amino acids. The CDR3 DNA sequence: TGTGCCAGCTCACCAGGCCTAGCGGACTCGCACGGCGAGCAGTACTTC. Translated: CASSPGLADSHGEQYF.

This clone is a singleton in its sample. The rearrangement joins TRBV5-8 to TRBJ1-5; D may be TRBD1 (5 bases). Trimming stripped 0 bases from V and 0 bases from J, with 13 bases between. This CDR3 spans 17 amino acids. Per the germline V gene, CDR1 is SGHTS and CDR2 is YDEGEE. The CDR3 DNA is TGTGCCAGCAGCTTGGTTGTAAAGGGGAATAGCAATCAGCCCCAGCATTTT. Translated: CASSLVVKGNSNQPQHF.